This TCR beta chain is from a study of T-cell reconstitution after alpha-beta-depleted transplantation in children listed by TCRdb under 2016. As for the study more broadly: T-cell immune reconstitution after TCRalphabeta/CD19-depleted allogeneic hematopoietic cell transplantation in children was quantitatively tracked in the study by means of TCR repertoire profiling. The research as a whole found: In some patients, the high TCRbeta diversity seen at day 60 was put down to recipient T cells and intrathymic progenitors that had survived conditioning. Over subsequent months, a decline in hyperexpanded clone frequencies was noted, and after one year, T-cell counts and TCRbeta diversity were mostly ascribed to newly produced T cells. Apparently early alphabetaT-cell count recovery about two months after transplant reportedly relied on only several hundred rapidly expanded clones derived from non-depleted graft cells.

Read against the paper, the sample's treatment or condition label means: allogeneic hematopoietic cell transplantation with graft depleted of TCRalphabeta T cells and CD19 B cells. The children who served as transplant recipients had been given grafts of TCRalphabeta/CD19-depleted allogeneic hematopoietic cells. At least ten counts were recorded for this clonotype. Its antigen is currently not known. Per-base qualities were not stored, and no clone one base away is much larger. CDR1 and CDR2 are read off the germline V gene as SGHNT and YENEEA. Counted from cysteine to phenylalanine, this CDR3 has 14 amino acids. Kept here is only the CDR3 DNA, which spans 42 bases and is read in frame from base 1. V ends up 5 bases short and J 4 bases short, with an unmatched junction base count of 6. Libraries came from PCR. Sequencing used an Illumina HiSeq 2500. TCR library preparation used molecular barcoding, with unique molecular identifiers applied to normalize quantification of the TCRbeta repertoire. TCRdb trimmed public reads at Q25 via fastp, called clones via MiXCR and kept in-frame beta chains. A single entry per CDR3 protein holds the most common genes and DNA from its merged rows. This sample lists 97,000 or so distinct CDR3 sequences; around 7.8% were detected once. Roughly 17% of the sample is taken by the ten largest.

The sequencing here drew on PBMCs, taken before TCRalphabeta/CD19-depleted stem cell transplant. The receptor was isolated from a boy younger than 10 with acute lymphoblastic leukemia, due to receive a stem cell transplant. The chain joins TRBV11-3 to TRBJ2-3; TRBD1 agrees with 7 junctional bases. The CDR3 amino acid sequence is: CASSIGQVADTQYF. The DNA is TGTGCCAGCAGCATTGGACAGGTAGCAGATACGCAGTATTTT.